This T cell receptor (beta chain) was captured in a study of beta chain features in type 1 diabetes. Notes on the study in general: Fewer insertions but more deletions were seen at VDJ junctions in type 1 diabetes patients. Moderately but significantly shorter TCRB CDR3s were found in Type 1 diabetes patients in all four CD4+ subsets. PCR could preferentially amplify shorter templates, alike in patients and controls.

This clone was recorded only once. The antigen is unknown. Via CD45RO/CCR7/CD25/CD127/CD95/CD27, cells of the CD4+ naive, central memory, regulatory and stem cell-like memory subsets were sorted. Germline CDR1 MNHEY, CDR2 SVGAGI. CDR3 size: 13 residues. V lost 2 bases and J lost 2, with 6 bases in between. The sequenced template was cDNA made from the entire isolated RNA. Read counts averaged approximately 3.5 million for samples of naive, central memory and regulatory T cells. The method was immunoSEQ multiplex PCR; TCRdb's version includes in-frame clones alone and lacks a portion of them. The data show more than 250,000 clones, roughly 25% seen once.

This chain uses TRBV6-5 with TRBJ2-5; D uncertain. The TCR originated in a woman in her 30s with type 1 diabetes. The source material was naive CD4+ T cells from blood. CDR3 DNA: TGTGCCAGCAGTTACCTACAGCAAGAGACCCAGTACTTC. Its translation: CASSYLQQETQYF.